A single TCR beta chain is shown here with its context. Time point: newly diagnosed GD, antithyroid drugs for less than 3 months. The TCR library was made from RNA that had been extracted from PBMCs in TRIzol. The data belong to a study of regulatory T cells in long-lasting Graves disease. At the level of the study: Graves' patients who were just diagnosed had used antithyroid drugs for under 3 months.

Investigators prepared the TCR beta libraries by applying iRepertoire HTBI primers and Arm-PCR of CDR3 regions. In the authors' workflow: Identified segments across samples numbered about 64 TRBV and roughly 15 TRBJ. TCRdb re-called the multiplex PCR reads with MiXCR, one entry per CDR3 protein. TCRdb, not the original authors, processed these V and J calls. Among a few hundred thousand distinct CDR3 sequences listed, 16% were seen once. The CDR3 spans 15 residues. Trimming removed 3 bases at V and 0 bases at J, with 7 bases between. The germline V gene has CDR1 SGDLS and CDR2 YYNGEE. The same data also contributed to another study, on T cells in Graves' hyperthyroidism and ophthalmopathy. From that study: Exclusion criteria comprised uncontrolled infection, other autoimmune disease, pregnancy or lactation.

The sequence derives from a man aged 35 to 55 with Graves disease. V is TRBV9 and J is TRBJ2-6; no clear D. Source: peripheral blood mononuclear cells (PBMCs), taken at new diagnosis, from a patient treated with antithyroid drugs. The CDR3 spells CASSASSSGANVLTF. In nucleotides, the CDR3 is TGTGCCAGCAGCGCTAGTTCCTCTGGGGCCAACGTCCTGACTTTC.